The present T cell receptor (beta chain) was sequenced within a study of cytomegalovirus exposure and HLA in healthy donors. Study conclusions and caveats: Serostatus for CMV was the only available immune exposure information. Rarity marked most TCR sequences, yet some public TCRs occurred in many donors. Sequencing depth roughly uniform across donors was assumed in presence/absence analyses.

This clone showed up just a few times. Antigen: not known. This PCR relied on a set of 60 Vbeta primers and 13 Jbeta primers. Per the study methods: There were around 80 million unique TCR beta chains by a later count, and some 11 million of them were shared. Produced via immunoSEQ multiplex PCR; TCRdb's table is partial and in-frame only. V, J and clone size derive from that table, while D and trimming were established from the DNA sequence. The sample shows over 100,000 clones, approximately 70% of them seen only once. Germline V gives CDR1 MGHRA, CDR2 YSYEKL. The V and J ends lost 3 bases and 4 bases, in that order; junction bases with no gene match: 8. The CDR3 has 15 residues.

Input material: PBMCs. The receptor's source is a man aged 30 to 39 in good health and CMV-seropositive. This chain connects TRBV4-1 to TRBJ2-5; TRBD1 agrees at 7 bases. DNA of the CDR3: TGCGCCAGCAGCCATACGACAGGGAAATTAGAGACCCAGTACTTC. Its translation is CASSHTTGKLETQYF.